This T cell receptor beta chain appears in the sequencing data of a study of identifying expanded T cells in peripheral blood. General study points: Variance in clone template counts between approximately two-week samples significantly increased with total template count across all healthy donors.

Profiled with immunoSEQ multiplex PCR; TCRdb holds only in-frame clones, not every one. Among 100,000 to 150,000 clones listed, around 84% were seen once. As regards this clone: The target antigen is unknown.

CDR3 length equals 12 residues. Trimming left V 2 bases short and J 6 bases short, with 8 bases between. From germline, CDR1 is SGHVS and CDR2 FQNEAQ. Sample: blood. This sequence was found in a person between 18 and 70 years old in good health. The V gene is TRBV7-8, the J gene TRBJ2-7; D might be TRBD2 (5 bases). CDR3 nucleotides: TGTGCCAGCAGCTTATCACGGGGCGAGCAGTACTTC. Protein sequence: CASSLSRGEQYF. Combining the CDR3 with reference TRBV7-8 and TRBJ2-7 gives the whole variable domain GAGVSQSPRYKVAKRGQDVALRCDPISGHVSLFWYQQALGQGPEFLTYFQNEAQLDKSGLPSDRFFAERPEGSVSTLKIQRTQQEDSAVYLCASSLSRGEQYFGPGTRLTVT.